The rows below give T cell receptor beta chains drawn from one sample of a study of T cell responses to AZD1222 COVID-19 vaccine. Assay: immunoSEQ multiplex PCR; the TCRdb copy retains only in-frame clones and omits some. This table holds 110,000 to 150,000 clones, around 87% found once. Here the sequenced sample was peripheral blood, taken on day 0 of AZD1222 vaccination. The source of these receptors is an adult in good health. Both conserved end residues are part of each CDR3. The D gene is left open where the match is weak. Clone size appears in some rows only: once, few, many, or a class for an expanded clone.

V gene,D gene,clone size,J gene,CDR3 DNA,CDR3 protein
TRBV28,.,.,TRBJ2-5,TGTGCCAGCAGCAAAGGACGGTGGGTCGGAACAGGGTTGGAGACCCAGTACTTC,CASSKGRWVGTGLETQYF
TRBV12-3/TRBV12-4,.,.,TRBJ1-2,TGTGCCAGCAGTTGGGTGACTAACTATGGCTACACCTTC,CASSWVTNYGYTF
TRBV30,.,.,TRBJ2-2,TGTGCCCGCCACAAGGGGGGGAACACCGGGGAGCTGTTTTTT,CARHKGGNTGELFF
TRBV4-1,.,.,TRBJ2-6,TGCGCCAGCAGCCGGGGGGCCCAATCTGGGGCCAACGTCCTGACTTTC,CASSRGAQSGANVLTF
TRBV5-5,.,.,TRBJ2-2,TGTGCCAGCAGACTCGGGGGCTCGAACACCGGGGAGCTGTTTTTT,CASRLGGSNTGELFF
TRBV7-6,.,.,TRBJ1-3,TGTGCCAGCAGCTTAAAGAGCTCTGGAAACACCATATATTTT,CASSLKSSGNTIYF
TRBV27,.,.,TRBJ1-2,TGTGCCAGCGGTACTTTCTACGGACAGAATCTATGGGGCTACACCTTC,CASGTFYGQNLWGYTF
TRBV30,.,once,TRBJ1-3,TGTGCCTGGAGTCGGGCTCCTGGGGACACCATATATTTT,CAWSRAPGDTIYF
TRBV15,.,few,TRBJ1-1,TGTGCCACCAGCAGAGAACAATTGAACACTGAAGCTTTCTTT,CATSREQLNTEAFF
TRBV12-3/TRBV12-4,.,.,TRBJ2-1,TGTGCCAGCAGTTTCCTGGAATTTGAGCAGTTCTTC,CASSFLEFEQFF
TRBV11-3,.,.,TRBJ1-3,TGTGCCAGCAGCAAGGATCCAGGGGTCTCTGGAAACACCATATATTTT,CASSKDPGVSGNTIYF
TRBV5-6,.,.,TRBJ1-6,TGTGCCAGCAGCGGGACCTCGAATTCACCCCTCCACTTT,CASSGTSNSPLHF
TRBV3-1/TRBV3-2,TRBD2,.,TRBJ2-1,TGTGCCAGCAGCCGAAATTTTAGGGGACAGCGGGGGGACAATGAGCAGTTCTTC,CASSRNFRGQRGDNEQFF
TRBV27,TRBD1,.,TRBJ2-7,TGTGCCAGCAGTTTAAGGCCCGACAGGGGGGCATACGAGCAGTACTTC,CASSLRPDRGAYEQYF
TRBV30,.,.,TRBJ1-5,TGTGCCTGGAGTGCCCTCGGGCAGCCCCAGCATTTT,CAWSALGQPQHF
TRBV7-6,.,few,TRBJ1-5,TGTGCCAGCAGCTTAGGGGGGGCTAGCAATCAGCCCCAGCATTTT,CASSLGGASNQPQHF
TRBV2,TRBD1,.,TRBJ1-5,TGTGCCAGCAGTGAGGGTGGGACAGGGGGCTATCAGCCCCAGCATTTT,CASSEGGTGGYQPQHF
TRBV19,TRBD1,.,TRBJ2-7,TGTGCCAGTAGTATCTCAGTGACAGGGGGCGTAAACGAGCAGTACTTC,CASSISVTGGVNEQYF
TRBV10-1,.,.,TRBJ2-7,TGCGCCAGCAGTGAGTCGGGCTCGGACGAGCAGTACTTC,CASSESGSDEQYF
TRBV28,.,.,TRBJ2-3,TGTGCCAGCAGTTTACCCTCCGCGATCACAGATACGCAGTATTTT,CASSLPSAITDTQYF
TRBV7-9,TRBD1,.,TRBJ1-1,TGTGCCAGCAGCTTTGATGCCGGGACAGGGAGTCAGGCTTTCTTT,CASSFDAGTGSQAFF
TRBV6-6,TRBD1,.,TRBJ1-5,TGTGCCAGCAGGGGACAGGGGAACAATCAGCCCCAGCATTTT,CASRGQGNNQPQHF
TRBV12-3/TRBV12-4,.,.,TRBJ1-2,TGTGCCAGTTACACGGATGGCTACACCTTC,CASYTDGYTF
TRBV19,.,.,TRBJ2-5,TGTGCCAGTAGTATCCCTTGGGGGGAGGAGGAGACCCAGTACTTC,CASSIPWGEEETQYF
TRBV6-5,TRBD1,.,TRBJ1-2,TGTGCCAGCAGTTACGACAGGGGGCAAGGCTACACCTTC,CASSYDRGQGYTF
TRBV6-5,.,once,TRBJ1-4,TGTGCCAGCAAGAATTATCGAGAGGACTATGAAAAACTGTTTTTT,CASKNYREDYEKLFF
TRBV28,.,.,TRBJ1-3,TGTGCCAGCAGTTTATATGTTGCAAACACCATATATTTT,CASSLYVANTIYF
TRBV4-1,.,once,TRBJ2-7,TGCGCCAGCAGCCATTTCCCTCTACCGAGCTCCTACGAGCAGTACTTC,CASSHFPLPSSYEQYF
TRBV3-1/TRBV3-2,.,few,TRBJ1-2,TGTGCCAGCAGCCAATCCCCGGATTGGAGCGCTGGTGGCTACACCTTC,CASSQSPDWSAGGYTF
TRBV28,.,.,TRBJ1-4,TGTGCCAGCGCGTCATTCGAAAAACTGTTTTTT,CASASFEKLFF
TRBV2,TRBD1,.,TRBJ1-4,TGTGCCAGCAAACTGTTGACAGGGGAAGAAAAACTGTTTTTT,CASKLLTGEEKLFF
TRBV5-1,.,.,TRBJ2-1,TGCGCCAGTAATATTGCGGAGTCATACAATGAGCAGTTCTTC,CASNIAESYNEQFF
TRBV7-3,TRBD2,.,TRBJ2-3,TGTGCCAGCAGCCGGGGGGTTACTAGCACAGATACGCAGTATTTT,CASSRGVTSTDTQYF
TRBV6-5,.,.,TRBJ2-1,TGTGCCAGCAGCACACGAAGGTTAGGGTACAATGAGCAGTTCTTC,CASSTRRLGYNEQFF
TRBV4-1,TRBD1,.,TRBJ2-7,TGCGCCAGCAGCCAACTCCCTCGAGACAGGGGAAGCAGGCAGTACTTC,CASSQLPRDRGSRQYF
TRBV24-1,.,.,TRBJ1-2,TGTGCCACCAGAAACAGGGATGGCTACACCTTC,CATRNRDGYTF
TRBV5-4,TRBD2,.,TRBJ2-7,TGTGCCAGCAGCTCCCGTCCGGCGGGAGCGTTGTCCGAGCAGTACTTC,CASSSRPAGALSEQYF
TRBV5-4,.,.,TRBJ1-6,TGTGCCAGCAGCTTGGGGGGGGGAGGCACCTATAATTCACCCCTCCACTTT,CASSLGGGGTYNSPLHF
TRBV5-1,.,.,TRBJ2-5,TGCGCCAGCAGCTTGGTCGGGGGACAAGAGACCCAGTACTTC,CASSLVGGQETQYF
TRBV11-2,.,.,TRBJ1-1,TGTGCCAGCAGCTTCGAAAGGGCGTTGAACACTGAAGCTTTCTTT,CASSFERALNTEAFF
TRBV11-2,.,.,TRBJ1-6,TGTGCCAGCAGCGCCACAGGGAACAATTCACCCCTCCACTTT,CASSATGNNSPLHF
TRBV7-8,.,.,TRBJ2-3,TGTGCCAGCAGCAAACAGGGTTTTGGGACAGATACGCAGTATTTT,CASSKQGFGTDTQYF
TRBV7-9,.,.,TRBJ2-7,TGTGCCAGCAGCTTAGCGCCGGGAGAGCAGTACTTC,CASSLAPGEQYF
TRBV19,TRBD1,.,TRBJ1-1,TGTGCCAGTAGTCCCCGACAGGGCGGTTGGAACACTGAAGCTTTCTTT,CASSPRQGGWNTEAFF
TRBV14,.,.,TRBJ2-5,TGTGCCAGCAGCCAAGGCCGTGGGATAGGACTCCAAGAGACCCAGTACTTC,CASSQGRGIGLQETQYF
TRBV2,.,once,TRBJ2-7,TGTGCCAGCAGCAGGGACGCGCAGTACTTC,CASSRDAQYF